This T cell receptor beta chain comes out of a study of T-cell reconstitution after alpha-beta-depleted transplantation in children (dated by TCRdb to the mid-2010s). Background on the whole study: T-cell immune reconstitution after TCRalphabeta/CD19-depleted allogeneic hematopoietic cell transplantation in children was quantitatively tracked in the study by means of TCR repertoire profiling.

This clonotype was seen a few times. The antigen it recognizes is unknown. Nothing much larger sits one base from this clone, and base qualities are not available. The germline V and J ends show losses of 6 bases and 0 bases respectively, and no gene match explains 7 bases of the junction. Via the germline V gene, CDR1 is SGHRS and CDR2 YFSETQ. The CDR3 runs 17 amino acids, cysteine and phenylalanine included. The retained sequence is limited to the CDR3, 51 bases, with the frame set at the first base. Library preparation was by PCR. The instrument given in TCRdb is Illumina HiSeq 2500. To normalize quantification of the TCRbeta repertoire, the TCR libraries were built with molecular barcoding that relied on unique molecular identifiers. TCRdb handled the public reads itself, with Q25 trimming in fastp and clone calling in MiXCR, and kept productive beta chains. Under each unique CDR3 protein, matching rows form one entry showing the most common genes and DNA. Here the sample has approximately 400,000 distinct CDR3 sequences; about 11% occur a single time. The biggest ten clones account for about 5% of the sample.

The TCR sequence derives from a human donor who donated a stem cell graft to a child with acute myeloid leukemia. The sequenced sample was PBMCs from the stem cell graft donor, obtained from the stem cell graft. The chain is made from TRBV5-1 and TRBJ2-4, with 12 bases in between that match TRBD2. Here is the DNA: TGCGCCAGCAAGACTAGCGGGGGACCGCTAGCCAAAAACATTCAGTACTTC. This yields the protein CASKTSGGPLAKNIQYF.